This T cell receptor (beta chain) was observed in a study of control samples from healthy donors and cancer patients. Method: immunoSEQ multiplex PCR; TCRdb's copy keeps in-frame clones and lacks some. This table holds 90,000 to 150,000 clones, roughly 89% found once. V lost 2 bases, J lost 6 bases, and 11 bases lay in between. The CDR3 spans 14 residues. Germline CDR1 reads KGHSH; CDR2 reads LQKENI. The receptor comes from a man aged 25 to 40 in good health. Sequenced input: blood. V gene TRBV18 combines with J gene TRBJ2-4; TRBD1 is a possible D gene (5 bases). The CDR3 region has the DNA TGTGCCAGCTCACCATATCAGGGCGGAAACATTCAGTACTTC. Its protein product is CASSPYQGGNIQYF.